This entry describes one T cell receptor (beta chain). Its matching antigen is unknown. The data derive from a study of post-analysis software for immune sequencing data. After removal of 3 bases from V and 15 bases from J, the junction contained 3 bases not matched to a gene. CDR1 and CDR2 from the germline V gene are SGHKS and YYEKEE (reference sequence). This CDR3 contains 11 residues. Unique molecular identifiers had been added to the TCR beta cDNA libraries. TCRdb reprocessed the PCR reads with MiXCR, giving one entry per CDR3 protein. The sample consists of under 650,000 distinct CDR3 sequences, around 47% of them appearing once. Study-wide results and caveats: About five TRBV segments appeared more often in patients than in controls, and TRBV5-6, TRBV5-1 and TRBV20-1 were among these.

The sequenced material came from blood. The TCR sequence derives from a girl between 10 and 17 years old with multiple sclerosis. The chain has TRBV5-5 and TRBJ2-1; TRBD1 matches at 10 bases. The CDR3 DNA reads as TGTGCCAGCAGCTGGGACAGGGGAGGGTTCTTC. Encoded protein: CASSWDRGGFF.